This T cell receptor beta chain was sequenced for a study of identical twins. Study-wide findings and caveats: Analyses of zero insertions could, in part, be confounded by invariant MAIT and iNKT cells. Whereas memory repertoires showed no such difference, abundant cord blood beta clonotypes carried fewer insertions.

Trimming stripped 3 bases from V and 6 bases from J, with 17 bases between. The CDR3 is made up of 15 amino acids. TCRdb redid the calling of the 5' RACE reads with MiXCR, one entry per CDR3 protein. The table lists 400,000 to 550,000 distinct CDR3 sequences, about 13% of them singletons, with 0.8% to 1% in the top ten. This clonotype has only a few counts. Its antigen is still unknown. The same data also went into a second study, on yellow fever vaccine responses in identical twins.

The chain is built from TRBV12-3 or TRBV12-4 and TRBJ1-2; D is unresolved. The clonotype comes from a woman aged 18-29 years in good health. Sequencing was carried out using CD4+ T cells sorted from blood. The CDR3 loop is CASSLRTRHKDGYTF. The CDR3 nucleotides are TGTGCCAGCAGTTTGCGGACGCGGCATAAGGATGGCTACACCTTC.